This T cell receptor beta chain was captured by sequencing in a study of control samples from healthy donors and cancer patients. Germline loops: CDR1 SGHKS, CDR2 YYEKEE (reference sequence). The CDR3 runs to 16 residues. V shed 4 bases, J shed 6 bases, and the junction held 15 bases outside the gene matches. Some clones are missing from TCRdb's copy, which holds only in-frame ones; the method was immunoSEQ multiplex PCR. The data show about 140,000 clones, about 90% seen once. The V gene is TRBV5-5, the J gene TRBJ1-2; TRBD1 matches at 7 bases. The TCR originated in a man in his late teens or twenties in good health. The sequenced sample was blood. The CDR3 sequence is CASSDSGLQGHDGYTF. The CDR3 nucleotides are TGTGCCAGCAGCGATTCTGGTTTACAGGGGCATGATGGCTACACCTTC.